This T cell receptor (beta chain) was captured in a study of cytomegalovirus exposure and HLA in healthy donors (dated by TCRdb to 2016 to 2017). Study-level background: According to a later analysis, the 120 validation repertoires were produced on the same platform as the approximately 600 repertoires of the first cohort. The study aimed to test whether cataloging public T cell receptors could reveal signatures of past pathogen exposure. To predict cytomegalovirus infection status, the study combined high-throughput TCR immunosequencing, statistical association of individual TCRs with disease status, and machine learning. Besides the first cohort of approximately 710 subjects, a separate validation cohort made up of 120 different subjects was used. What the authors observed across the whole study: A total of roughly 160 TCR beta chains were listed by the study as associated with cytomegalovirus. A few of the identified cytomegalovirus-associated TCR beta chains were confirmed in vitro to be specific for cytomegalovirus antigens. Cytomegalovirus status was reported to be diagnosed by the classifier with high specificity and sensitivity in both the original and validation cohorts. Most TCR sequences were observed very rarely across donors, whereas some public TCRs were present in many individuals. Subsequent analysis determined that TCRs grouped into clusters in the first cohort also showed a tendency toward co-occurrence across the 120 validation repertoires, and approximately 93% of cluster scores exceeded 0. The authors suggested that the approach could potentially be extended to other disease states and immunological phenotypes. A later analysis lacked HLA typing for the validation cohort, so it scored co-occurrence in that cohort across all 120 repertoires.

In regard to this clone: Its recognized antigen is unknown. Base-call qualities are not available, and no considerably larger clone is one nucleotide away.

Including cysteine and phenylalanine, the CDR3 has 16 amino acids. Only the CDR3 portion is preserved as DNA: 48 bases, with reading frame beginning at the first base. According to the germline V gene, CDR1 reads SGHVS and CDR2 reads FNYEAQ. V has 5 bases trimmed and J has 4 bases trimmed; junction bases matching no gene number 10. The donors were included in the validation cohort of 120 subjects, a group kept apart from the roughly 730-subject first cohort. Library preparation used the immunoSEQ multiplex PCR assay. The authors' analysis ran thus. To diagnose cytomegalovirus status from the catalog of TCR beta chain sequences, a statistical classification framework was built. The table comes from immuneACCESS by way of TCRdb, which keeps in-frame sequences with V and J called. Part of the clones is missing from these tables; in studies checked, under half for an unresolved V gene and the rest for unknown reasons. Clonal size and the V and J genes are those of that table, whereas D and trimming came from the DNA. The sample records more than 95,000 clones, about 82% of which are singletons. The ten largest clones take up under 5% of the sample.

Sample: PBMCs. This receptor was taken from a man aged 18 to 35 in good health and CMV-seronegative. The sequence joins TRBV7-6 to TRBJ2-3, with TRBD1 matching 9 junction bases. The CDR3 protein is CASSLGQGPPADTQYF. The DNA reads as follows: TGTGCCAGCAGCCTCGGACAGGGGCCACCAGCAGATACGCAGTATTTT.